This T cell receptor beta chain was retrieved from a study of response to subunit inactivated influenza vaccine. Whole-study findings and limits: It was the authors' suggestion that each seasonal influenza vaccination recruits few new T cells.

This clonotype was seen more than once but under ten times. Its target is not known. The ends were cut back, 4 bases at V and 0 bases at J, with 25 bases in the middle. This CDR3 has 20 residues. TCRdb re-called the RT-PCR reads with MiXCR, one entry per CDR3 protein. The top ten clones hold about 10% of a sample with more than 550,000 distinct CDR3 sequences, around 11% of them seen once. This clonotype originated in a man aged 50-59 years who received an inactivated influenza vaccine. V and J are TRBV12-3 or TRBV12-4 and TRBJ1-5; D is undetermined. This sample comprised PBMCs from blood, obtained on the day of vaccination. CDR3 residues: CASSCLTLGFPRYSNQPQHF. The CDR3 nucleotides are TGTGCCAGCAGTTGTCTCACTCTGGGATTCCCCCGATATAGCAATCAGCCCCAGCATTTT.